These T cell receptor beta chains were read from a single sample in a study of T cell changes during pregnancy in multiple sclerosis. TCRdb's copy holds only in-frame clones and misses some; the assay was immunoSEQ multiplex PCR. The table lists about 64,000 clones, around 96% of them singletons. Specimen: CD8+ T cells from peripheral blood mononuclear cells, collected after pregnancy. The receptors originated from a female donor with multiple sclerosis, enrolled in a pregnancy study. Both conserved end residues are trimmed from each CDR3.

v_call cdr3_aa
TRBV7-2 ASSLLGGEQY
TRBV5-1 ASSLGQGIPEAF
TRBV7-3 ASSLIGRGNEQF
TRBV27 ASSLSTGGSYNEQF
TRBV6-6 ASSYAPDRDYGYT
TRBV7-9 ASSLIVWDRDPNTEAF
TRBV2 ASKPSTGELF
TRBV7-9 ASSPGDRHYEQY
TRBV30 AWKVDSHNEQF
TRBV28 ASSPSGVTNEKLF
TRBV27 ASSTNTEAF
TRBV5-5 ASSLATAGREKLF
TRBV19 ASSIDRGTGANVLT
TRBV5-1 ASSHRGDRPMETQY
TRBV9 ASSGRQNNEQF
TRBV2 ASSGLAGSTHEQY
TRBV7-8 ASSFMGALPEAF
TRBV7-9 ASSPGSWEQY
TRBV19 ASSILSGTGFYEQY
TRBV7-6 ASSRIKGAVDEKLF
TRBV6-1 ASSVLEFGNQPQH
TRBV6-6 ASSYSGAEFYEQF
TRBV7-9 ASRCGGKF
TRBV7-9 ASSPGGLATYEQY
TRBV28 ASSLYEGARETQY
TRBV5-4 ASSEDRGNTIY
TRBV19 ASSITSVSYNEQF
TRBV29-1 SVPVRTATNEKLF